Detailed here is one T cell receptor (beta chain). Germline assignment: CDR1 SGDLS and CDR2 YYNGEE. The CDR3 spans 14 residues. V gave up 0 bases and J gave up 0 bases, with 4 bases separating them. The record originates from a study of T cell changes during pregnancy in multiple sclerosis. TCRdb keeps only in-frame clones here, not all; method: immunoSEQ multiplex PCR. The sample has under 60,000 clones, 94% seen once; the top ten hold roughly 0.32%. The chain links TRBV9 to TRBJ1-3; D gene uncertain. The sequenced sample was CD4+ T cells from peripheral blood mononuclear cells, obtained in the third trimester of pregnancy. This sequence originates from a female donor with multiple sclerosis, enrolled in a pregnancy study. CDR3 coding DNA: TGTGCCAGCAGCGTAGACGGCTCTGGAAACACCATATATTTT. Its translation: CASSVDGSGNTIYF. Looking up the rest from reference TRBV9 and TRBJ1-3 gives the full variable domain: DSGVTQTPKHLITATGQRVTLRCSPRSGDLSVYWYQQSLDQGLQFLIQYYNGEERAKGNILERFSAQQFPDLHSELNLSSLELGDSALYFCASSVDGSGNTIYFGEGSWLTVV.